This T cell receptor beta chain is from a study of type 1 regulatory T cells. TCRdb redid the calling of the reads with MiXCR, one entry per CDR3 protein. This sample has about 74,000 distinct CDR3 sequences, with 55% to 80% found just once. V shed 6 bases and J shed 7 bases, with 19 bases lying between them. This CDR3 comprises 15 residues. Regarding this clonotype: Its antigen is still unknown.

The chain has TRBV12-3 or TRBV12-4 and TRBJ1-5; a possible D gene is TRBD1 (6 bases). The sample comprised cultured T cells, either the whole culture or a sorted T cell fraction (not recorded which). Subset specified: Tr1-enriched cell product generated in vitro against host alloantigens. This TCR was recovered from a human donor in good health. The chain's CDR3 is CASSSLGRGDQPQHF. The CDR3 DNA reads TGTGCCAGCAGCAGCTTGGGGAGGGGGGACCAGCCCCAGCATTTT.